The 16 T cell receptor beta chains given below trace back to one sample, sequenced in a study of control samples from healthy donors and cancer patients (dated by TCRdb to 2018 to 2020). Library preparation used the immunoSEQ multiplex PCR assay. The table comes from immuneACCESS by way of TCRdb, which keeps in-frame sequences with V and J called. Part of the clones is missing from these tables; in studies checked, under half for an unresolved V gene and the rest for unknown reasons. Present in this sample are 90,000 to 130,000 clones, almost 85% of which were seen just once. The ten largest make up around 6.6% of the sample. The specimen was blood. Source of these receptors: a man aged 18 to 29 in good health.

The gene calls are TRBV6-1 and TRBJ2-7; 9 bases match TRBD1. V gave up 3 bases and J gave up 2 bases; unmatched junction bases: 2. Germline V lookup: CDR1 MNHNS, CDR2 SASEGT. This CDR3 has 14 amino acids. The CDR3 protein is CASSDTGGPYEQYF. DNA for the CDR3: TGTGCCAGCAGTGACACAGGGGGCCCCTACGAGCAGTACTTC.

The CDR3 coding sequence is TGTGCCAGCAGCGTATGGAACGGTGGAGACAATGAGCAGTTCTTC. This encodes CASSVWNGGDNEQFF. The chain employs TRBV9 and TRBJ2-1; the D is unclear. The CDR3 runs 15 residues. V was pared by 1 base and J by 5 bases, with 13 bases between. CDR1 is SGDLS and CDR2 is YYNGEE in the germline V gene.

The chain is built from TRBV3-1 (or the pseudogene TRBV3-2) and TRBJ1-1, with a weak D call TRBD1 (5 bases). Germline values: CDR1 LGHDT, CDR2 YNNKEL (reference sequence). CDR3 length equals 15 residues. The ends were cut back, 4 bases at V and 4 bases at J, with 16 bases in the middle. CDR3 sequence reads: CASSPGTVAGTEAFF. Here the CDR3 DNA reads TGTGCCAGCAGCCCAGGGACGGTGGCAGGCACTGAAGCTTTCTTT.

The V and J genes are TRBV7-8 and TRBJ2-1; 8 nucleotides line up with TRBD2. V lost 2 bases, J lost 8 bases, and 5 bases stayed unmatched. The CDR3 is 14 residues long. Germline V gene data show CDR1 as SGHVS and CDR2 as FQNEAQ. The CDR3 here is CASSLTLRGDEQFF. Here the CDR3 DNA reads TGTGCCAGCAGCTTAACCTTGCGGGGGGATGAGCAGTTCTTC. Using reference TRBV7-8 and TRBJ2-1 for the parts outside the CDR3, the full variable domain is GAGVSQSPRYKVAKRGQDVALRCDPISGHVSLFWYQQALGQGPEFLTYFQNEAQLDKSGLPSDRFFAERPEGSVSTLKIQRTQQEDSAVYLCASSLTLRGDEQFFGPGTRLTVL.

This clone has just one count. The rearrangement uses TRBV5-1 and TRBJ2-2, with D perhaps matching TRBD2 (6 bases). The germline V and J ends were trimmed by 5 bases and 4 bases, with 9 bases remaining between them. Germline V gene lookup returns CDR1 SGHRS and CDR2 YFSETQ. The CDR3 totals 13 residues. This CDR3 reads CASSPGGTGELFF. CDR3 DNA: TGCGCCAGCAGTCCCGGGGGCACCGGGGAGCTGTTTTTT.

The table lists this clone with a count of one. The rearrangement links TRBV6-5 to TRBJ1-1; a possible D gene is TRBD1 (6 bases). CDR1 and CDR2 from the germline V gene are MNHEY and SVGAGI. The CDR3 loop spans 15 amino acids. V was shortened by 5 bases and J by 2 bases, with 15 bases between the two germline ends. In DNA form, the CDR3 reads TGTGCCAGCAGTCCAGGGGAGGGCCGTAACACTGAAGCTTTCTTT. It specifies CASSPGEGRNTEAFF.

The V call is TRBV28, the J call TRBJ1-6; D gene uncertain. Trimming took off 9 bases at V and 9 bases at J, with 12 bases between the two ends. This CDR3 comprises 12 residues. CDR1 MDHEN and CDR2 SYDVKM come from the germline V gene. CDR3 protein: CASGGLVSPLHF. CDR3 in DNA: TGTGCCAGTGGAGGTCTTGTTTCACCCCTCCACTTT.

The V gene is TRBV6-2 or TRBV6-3, the J gene TRBJ2-5; D perhaps matches TRBD1 (5 bases). Trimming took off 0 bases at V and 5 bases at J, with 13 bases between the two ends. The CDR3 extends over 15 amino acids. Germline lookup yields CDR1 MNHEY and CDR2 SVGEGT. The CDR3, as DNA: TGTGCCAGCAGTTACTCTCAGGCAGGGTCCGAGACCCAGTACTTC. Its translation: CASSYSQAGSETQYF.

V is TRBV25-1 and J is TRBJ1-2; D not certain. Germline CDR1 MGHDK, CDR2 SYGVNS. Trimming removed 5 bases at V and 8 bases at J, with 21 bases between. The CDR3 length is 15 residues. The CDR3 reads CASSLRLAERHGYTF. The CDR3 DNA reads TGTGCCAGCAGTCTACGCCTAGCTGAAAGGCACGGCTACACCTTC.

This clone was detected once. A read error may produce the germline difference seen at one junction end. Other DNA sequences in this sample translate to the same CDR3. The V and J genes are TRBV6-2 or TRBV6-3 and TRBJ1-5; a possible D gene is TRBD1 (5 bases). Germline-derived CDR1 and CDR2 are MNHEY and SVGEGT. The CDR3 covers 15 residues. As DNA, the CDR3 is TGTGCCAGCAGTATCACAGGAGGACACAATCAGCCTCAGCATTTT. As protein: CASSITGGHNQPQHF.

The CDR3 DNA reads TGCAGCGTTGACGCTAGCGGGGGCGCTCACGAAGAGACCCAGTACTTC. Amino acid sequence: CSVDASGGAHEETQYF. The chain combines TRBV29-1 with TRBJ2-5; 10 positions match TRBD2. Losses at the gene ends were 3 bases for V and 3 bases for J; bases not matched to a gene: 10. CDR1 is SQVTM and CDR2 is ANQGSEA in the germline V gene. CDR3 length equals 16 residues.

This chain links TRBV7-9 with TRBJ1-4; D unresolved. The CDR3 is 14 amino acids. Germline V CDR1 and CDR2: SEHNR, FQNEAQ (reference sequence). The V end was cut by 5 bases, the J end by 8 bases, with 15 bases between. CDR3: CASSPLEAREKLFF. The CDR3 DNA follows: TGTGCCAGCAGCCCTCTGGAGGCACGGGAAAAACTGTTTTTT.

This sequence joins TRBV4-2 and TRBJ1-4; D gene uncertain. CDR1 and CDR2 (germline): LGHNA, YNFKEQ. The CDR3 is made up of 15 amino acids. Trimming removed 0 bases from V and 3 bases from J, with 8 bases in between. The CDR3 protein is CASSQDMQSNEKLFF. The CDR3 bases are TGTGCCAGCAGCCAAGATATGCAGTCTAATGAAAAACTGTTTTTT.

V is TRBV4-3 and J is TRBJ1-6, with D possibly matching TRBD1 (5 bases). The CDR3 runs 20 residues. Trimming took 0 bases from V and 2 from J, leaving 20 bases between them. Germline values: CDR1 LGHNA, CDR2 YSLEER. CDR3 loop: CASSQDSGYGAPPYNSPLHF. The CDR3 coding sequence is TGCGCCAGCAGCCAAGATTCTGGGTATGGGGCCCCTCCCTATAATTCACCCCTCCACTTT.

CDR3 in DNA: TGTGCCAGCAGTGGGGACAGGGCAATCCAGAACACTGAAGCTTTCTTT. Translated, it gives CASSGDRAIQNTEAFF. The chain joins TRBV2 to TRBJ1-1, with 9 bases aligning to TRBD1. The trim removed 4 bases at V and 1 base at J, leaving 7 bases unmatched. In germline, CDR1 is SNHLY, CDR2 FYNNEI. This CDR3 has 16 residues. Full variable domain (missing parts from reference TRBV2 and TRBJ1-1): EPEVTQTPSHQVTQMGQEVILRCVPISNHLYFYWYRQILGQKVEFLVSFYNNEISEKSEIFDDQFSVERPDGSNFTLKIRSTKLEDSAMYFCASSGDRAIQNTEAFFGQGTRLTVV.

J is TRBJ2-1 and V is TRBV25-1, with TRBD1 as a possible D gene (5 bases). CDR3 length: 14 amino acids. CDR1 and CDR2 (germline): MGHDK, SYGVNS. V was pared by 5 bases and J by 7 bases, with 15 bases between. The CDR3 sequence: CASSRGWARNEQFF. CDR3 sequence (DNA): TGTGCCAGCAGTAGGGGTTGGGCACGGAATGAGCAGTTCTTC. Supplemented by reference TRBV25-1 and TRBJ2-1, the full variable domain reads EADIYQTPRYLVIGTGKKITLECSQTMGHDKMYWYQQDPGMELHLIHYSYGVNSTEKGDLSSESTVSRIRTEHFPLTLESARPSHTSQYLCASSRGWARNEQFFGPGTRLTVL.